This T cell receptor (beta chain) was observed in a study of T-cell memory formation after mild COVID-19. Study overall: Clusters were largely donor specific. General observations from the study: Some clones that responded were present in memory (sampled pre-infection), which suggests cross-reactive memory joined.

The germline CDR1 and CDR2 sequences are DFQATT and SNEGSKA (reference sequence). Trimming cost V 1 base and J 4 bases; bases outside gene matches: 2. The CDR3 has 14 residues. This clonotype was seen a few times. Its antigen is not identified. 5'RACE primed at constant segments yielded TCR alpha and TCR beta cDNA libraries bearing sample barcodes and UMIs. TCRdb analysed the 5' RACE reads with MiXCR anew, one entry per CDR3 protein. The sample has approximately 300,000 distinct CDR3 sequences, around a sixth seen once. The sequenced sample was PBMCs or a T cell subset sorted from them (not recorded which). This receptor was taken from a man aged 18 to 29 who had mild COVID-19 (a few samples of this study predate the infection). Cell type and time point are not known. The rearrangement joins TRBV20-1 to TRBJ2-2; 8 bases are shared with TRBD2. CDR3 in DNA: TGCAGTGCTAGAGCCACTAGCGGCACCGGGGAGCTGTTTTTT. This encodes CSARATSGTGELFF.